The 23 T cell receptor beta chains given below trace back to one sample, sequenced in a study of blood T cells in healthy people across ages. The use of a sample-barcoded 5' primer and a J-beta primer mix characterized a second PCR of roughly 6 to 11 cycles. TCRdb reprocessed the 5' RACE reads via MiXCR and lists one record per CDR3 protein. The table has around 900,000 distinct CDR3 sequences, about 30% seen once. Input material: blood. Receptor source: a woman older than 75 in good health.

In this sample, this clonotype turned up many times. The V and J genes are TRBV7-2 and TRBJ1-2, with a possible D match to TRBD1 (5 bases). CDR1 is SGHTA and CDR2 is FQGNSA in the germline V gene. V was cut by 1 base and J by 1 base, with 10 bases left in between. This CDR3 is 15 amino acids long. Here the CDR3 reads CASSLGAGFNYGYTF. Here the CDR3 DNA reads TGTGCCAGCAGCTTAGGAGCAGGGTTTAACTATGGCTACACCTTC.

This clonotype was counted only a few times. A read error may explain this, as a much larger clone is one base away. The chain joins TRBV7-2 to TRBJ2-5; 14 bases line up with TRBD2. This CDR3 contains 16 residues. Germline V gene data show CDR1 as SGHTA and CDR2 as FQGNSA. The junction had 4 bases not matched to a gene; V was cut back by 4 bases and J by 3 bases. CDR3 protein: CASSSSTSGREETQYF. CDR3 sequence (DNA): TGTGCCAGCAGCTCCTCGACTAGCGGGAGGGAAGAGACCCAGTACTTC.

As to this clonotype: Relative to the germline gene, one junction end is altered; a read error may explain this. V is TRBV6-2 or TRBV6-3 and J is TRBJ1-1, with a tentative D call TRBD1 (5 bases). There are 14 residues in the CDR3. CDR1 and CDR2 (germline): MNHEY, SVGEGT. CDR3 sequence: CAGSSGSVRTEAFF. CDR3 sequence (DNA): TGTGCCGGCAGCTCAGGGAGTGTTCGCACTGAAGCTTTCTTT.

This clonotype was seen ten or more times. The chain has TRBV6-2 or TRBV6-3 and TRBJ2-5, with TRBD1 matching over 7 bases. V lost 2 bases, J lost 1 base, and 4 bases stayed unmatched. CDR3 size: 15 residues. Germline assignment: CDR1 MNHEY and CDR2 SVGEGT. Here the CDR3 DNA reads TGTGCCAGCAGTTACGGTGGACAGGTCCAAGAGACCCAGTACTTC. This codes for CASSYGGQVQETQYF.

This clonotype was counted many times. The chain has TRBV7-2 and TRBJ2-5; D remains ambiguous. Between the trimmed V and J ends, which lost 0 bases and 5 bases, there was a span of 10 bases. CDR1 is SGHTA, CDR2 FQGNSA, per germline. The CDR3 length is 14 residues. CDR3 sequence (DNA): TGTGCCAGCAGCTTAGCGCTTAGGGTGGAGACCCAGTACTTC. Residues: CASSLALRVETQYF.

The chain employs TRBV20-1 and TRBJ1-4; no reliable D call. CDR1 is DFQATT and CDR2 is SNEGSKA in the germline V gene (reference sequence). The CDR3 has 16 residues. The CDR3 nucleotides are TGCGATGCTAGCGTTGTAGGGCTAGCAACTAATGAAAAACTGTTTTTT. It codes for CDASVVGLATNEKLFF.

V gene TRBV7-2 combines with J gene TRBJ2-2; TRBD2 agrees at 8 bases. The J segment lost 3 bases and the V segment lost 3 bases, leaving 6 bases of the junction unmatched. This CDR3 spans 16 amino acids. Germline V CDR1 and CDR2: SGHTA, FQGNSA. The CDR3 loop is CASSFYGGAYTGELFF. The CDR3 nucleotides are TGTGCCAGCAGCTTCTACGGGGGGGCCTACACCGGGGAGCTGTTTTTT.

The chain couples TRBV7-9 to TRBJ2-3; D is perhaps TRBD1 or TRBD2 (6 bases each). The CDR3 covers 17 residues. Germline V gene data show CDR1 as SEHNR and CDR2 as FQNEAQ (reference sequence). The V end lost 5 bases, the J end lost 0 bases, and 18 bases lay between the germline ends. For the CDR3, the DNA is TGTGCCAGCAGCCAGCGTTCGGGGGCCCAAAGCACAGATACGCAGTATTTT. Protein product: CASSQRSGAQSTDTQYF.

About this clonotype: Possible read error: a much larger clone is one base away. The chain joins TRBV6-6 to TRBJ2-5, with a tentative D call TRBD2 (5 bases). Judging by the DNA end, TRBJ2-1 fits better; the J call may be wrong. Germline V gives CDR1 MNHNY, CDR2 SVGAGI (reference sequence). The CDR3 totals 15 residues. CDR3 amino acids: CASSYPLGTQETQFF. CDR3 nucleotide sequence: TGTGCCAGCAGTTACCCACTAGGCACCCAAGAGACCCAGTTCTTC.

The gene calls are TRBV20-1 and TRBJ2-7; 7 nucleotides agree with TRBD1. CDR1 and CDR2 (germline): DFQATT, SNEGSKA (reference sequence). V shed 6 bases, J shed 3 bases, and the junction held 11 bases outside the gene matches. This CDR3 spans 14 amino acids. The CDR3 coding sequence is TGCAGTGCGGGACACCGGGACAGCTTCTACGAGCAGTACTTC. Its translation is CSAGHRDSFYEQYF.

At least ten counts were recorded for this clonotype. J is TRBJ2-1 and V is TRBV20-1; 14 nucleotides align to TRBD2. Trimming at V came to 2 bases and at J to 3 bases, leaving 6 bases not matched to a gene. Germline V gene lookup returns CDR1 DFQATT and CDR2 SNEGSKA (reference sequence). This CDR3 region has 17 residues. CDR3 residues: CSARMTSGGANYNEQFF. The CDR3 nucleotides read TGCAGTGCTAGAATGACTAGCGGGGGGGCGAACTACAATGAGCAGTTCTTC.

The table lists this clonotype with a count of one. A much more abundant neighbour one base away suggests this may be a read error. V is TRBV7-9 and J is TRBJ2-3; the D call may be TRBD1 or TRBD2 (6 bases each). The CDR3 contains 14 residues. From germline, CDR1 is SEHNR and CDR2 FQNEAQ (reference sequence). The CDR3 sequence: CVSSFMGGADTQYF. In nucleotides, the CDR3 is TGTGTCAGCAGCTTTATGGGGGGCGCAGATACGCAGTATTTT. The full variable domain, in which reference TRBV7-9 and TRBJ2-3 provide the parts outside the CDR3, is DTGVSQNPRHKITKRGQNVTFRCDPISEHNRLYWYRQTLGQGPEFLTYFQNEAQLEKSRLLSDRFSAERPKGSFSTLEIQRTEQGDSAMYLCVSSFMGGADTQYFGPGTRLTVL.

The genes are TRBV6-1 and TRBJ2-3, with a weak D call TRBD2 (6 bases). CDR3 length equals 14 residues. Trimming left V 6 bases short and J 1 base short, with 11 bases between. The germline gives CDR1 MNHNS, CDR2 SASEGT. CDR3 coding DNA: TGTGCCAGCAGGGAGGGACTGGGCACAGATACGCAGTATTTT. It is translated as CASREGLGTDTQYF.

This clonotype occurred a few times. The chain uses TRBV15 and TRBJ2-1; 7 bases agree with TRBD2. The CDR3 length is 15 residues. V gave up 3 bases and J gave up 2 bases; unmatched junction bases: 4. Germline CDR1 and CDR2: LNHNV and YYDKDF (reference sequence). CDR3 in DNA: TGTGCCACCAGCAGGGGTGGGGGGGCCTACAATGAGCAGTTCTTC. This sequence encodes CATSRGGGAYNEQFF.

V is TRBV30 and J is TRBJ1-5; no reliable D call. V lost 7 bases and J 5 bases, leaving 15 bases between the germline ends. Germline V gene data show CDR1 as GTSNPN and CDR2 as SVGIG (reference sequence). The length of the CDR3 is 13 residues. CDR3 protein: CASRTDGYQPQHF. The CDR3 DNA reads TGTGCCTCGAGAACAGACGGCTATCAGCCCCAGCATTTT.

Notes on this clonotype: A much larger clone differs by one base, so this may be a read error. The chain uses TRBV7-9 and TRBJ1-2; unclear D gene. Between the trimmed V and J ends, which lost 7 bases and 0 bases, there was a span of 21 bases. The CDR3 is 17 amino acids. Germline loops: CDR1 SEHNR, CDR2 FQNEAQ (reference sequence). CDR3 bases: TGTGCCAGCACCTCCTCAGAAGGCTATACTTCTAACTATGGCTACACCTTC. Translating gives CASTSSEGYTSNYGYTF.

Regarding this clonotype: The junction departs from the called germline gene at one end, perhaps through a read error. The V call is TRBV7-9, the J call TRBJ1-1, with D possibly TRBD1 on 5 matching bases. The CDR3 covers 16 residues. Germline CDR1 SEHNR, CDR2 FQNEAQ (reference sequence). The CDR3 loop reads CASSLGGMTLNTQAFF. As DNA, the CDR3 is TGTGCCAGCAGCTTAGGGGGGATGACCTTGAACACTCAAGCTTTCTTT. The full variable domain, rest sourced from reference TRBV7-9 and TRBJ1-1, is DTGVSQNPRHKITKRGQNVTFRCDPISEHNRLYWYRQTLGQGPEFLTYFQNEAQLEKSRLLSDRFSAERPKGSFSTLEIQRTEQGDSAMYLCASSLGGMTLNTQAFFGQGTRLTVV.

The chain employs TRBV12-3 or TRBV12-4 and TRBJ2-7, with D maybe TRBD1 (5 bases). This CDR3 spans 14 amino acids. V dropped 4 bases and J dropped 7 bases, with 17 bases sitting between them. The CDR3 DNA reads TGTGCCAGCAGTTGTCGTCCAGGGTGGGGAGAGCAGTACTTC. This gives the protein CASSCRPGWGEQYF.

The rearrangement joins TRBV27 to TRBJ2-1, with a tentative D call TRBD2 (6 bases). V was trimmed by 3 bases and J by 5 bases, leaving 11 bases between them. Germline assignment: CDR1 MNHEY and CDR2 SMNVEV (reference sequence). The CDR3 loop spans 14 amino acids. CDR3 DNA: TGTGCCAGCAGTTTGGTAGCGGTCGACAATGAGCAGTTCTTC. Its protein is CASSLVAVDNEQFF.

A note on this clonotype: A much larger clone differs from this one at a single base, so this may be a read error. V gene TRBV3-1 combines with J gene TRBJ2-1; 11 nucleotides align to TRBD1. The CDR3 extends over 17 amino acids. Unmatched junction bases numbered 16, after V lost 2 bases and J lost 13 bases. Germline V gives CDR1 LGHDT, CDR2 YNNKEL (reference sequence). Written as DNA, the CDR3 is TGTGCCAGCAGCCAACCAGGACAGGGGGCTGGGTTGGAGACCCAGTTCTTC. Protein sequence: CASSQPGQGAGLETQFF.

About this clonotype: One base away lies a much larger clone, so this may be a sequencing read error. This chain links TRBV4-3 with TRBJ2-7, with D perhaps TRBD2 (5 bases). Trimming stripped 0 bases from V and 10 bases from J, with 19 bases between. Germline V lookup: CDR1 LGHNA, CDR2 YSLEER. The CDR3 sequence is 15 residues long. DNA for the CDR3: TGCGCCAGCAGCCAAGATTTGGGCCGCCCGGAGGCCCAGTACTTC. It translates to CASSQDLGRPEAQYF.

This clonotype was counted many times. The chain is built from TRBV6-2 or TRBV6-3 and TRBJ2-1, with D tentatively TRBD2 (5 bases). Looked up from germline, CDR1 is MNHEY and CDR2 is SVGEGT. The ends were cut back, 5 bases at V and 6 bases at J, with 14 bases in the middle. The CDR3 loop spans 14 amino acids. CDR3 region: CASSTPLASNEQFF. As DNA, the CDR3 is TGTGCCAGCAGTACCCCTCTAGCATCCAATGAGCAGTTCTTC.

This clonotype was detected only a few times. CDR3 nucleotides: TGCAGTGCTCCCGGCCCCGGGACTTTGAAGACCCAGTACTTC. Amino acids: CSAPGPGTLKTQYF. The chain combines TRBV20-1 with TRBJ2-5; maybe TRBD2 (6 bases). Germline V gene lookup returns CDR1 DFQATT and CDR2 SNEGSKA (reference sequence). The CDR3 runs 14 residues. Between the trimmed V and J ends, which lost 5 bases and 6 bases, there was a span of 19 bases.